This TCR beta chain was captured by sequencing in a study of TET2 disruption in CD19-targeted CAR T cells (dated by TCRdb to the late 2010s). Regarding the research as a whole: The number of samples was determined by the original clinical trial design and by which samples were available, and no additional inclusion criteria were applied. Points the paper makes about the study in general: The conclusions about the patient's CAR T cells were based on extensive analysis of only one subject.

The V and J ends are trimmed by 1 base and 0 bases, leaving 4 bases between them. The germline V gene (reference sequence) supplies CDR1 SEHNR and CDR2 FQNEAQ. Its CDR3 holds 13 amino acids, cysteine through phenylalanine. Shown are 30 bases from within the CDR3, in frame from base 1. A remark on this clone: The antigen this receptor binds is unknown. The read is 3 residues too short to cover the CDR3 end, so that end is filled in from the germline J gene.

Deep sequencing of the TCR beta chain was done using the immunoSEQ assay. In the original analysis: Only productive TCR beta rearrangements were used to calculate clonotype frequencies. This immuneACCESS table, as held by TCRdb, lists in-frame sequences with V and J called but not all clones. Of the missing ones, under half trace to an unresolved V gene in checked studies; the others have no known cause. The DNA gave D and trimming, while V, J and clone size come from that table. In this sample's table one finds about 26,000 clones. The ten largest clones take up approximately 2% of the sample. The intended sense of this specimen's treatment or condition label: autologous CTL019 cells: CD19 CAR with 4-1BB and CD3 zeta domains. TCR zeta and 4-1BB costimulatory signaling domains were incorporated into the CD19 CAR. T cells for CTL019 manufacturing were collected from peripheral blood by leukapheresis. The DNeasy Blood and Tissue Kit was used to extract genomic DNA from pre-infusion T cells, peripheral blood, or sorted post-infusion T cells.

This TCR was sampled from a man aged 70-80 years with chronic lymphocytic leukemia. The sequenced sample was CD8- CAR+ T cells sorted from cultured blood T cells, obtained for CD19 CAR T cell therapy. The sample's cell subset or site, from its label and the paper: CD8-negative CAR-positive T cells from the infusion product. Rearrangement joined TRBV7-9 to TRBJ2-7, with the D gene too uncertain to name. The CDR3 is CASSLDSSYEQYF. The covered CDR3 bases are TGTGCCAGCAGCTTAGATAGCTCCTACGAG.